The 18 T cell receptor beta chains presented below share a single source sample, sequenced in a study of CD8 T cells in ankylosing spondylitis (dated by TCRdb to 2016 to 2017). Receptor libraries were prepared by 5' RACE. The sequencer listed for this sample is Illumina HiSeq 2500. TCRdb took the public reads, trimmed them with fastp at Q25, ran MiXCR for clone calling and kept in-frame beta chains. When rows share a CDR3 protein, they turn into one entry using the most common DNA and genes. The table for this sample lists over 200,000 distinct CDR3 sequences; 10% of them were counted only once. The leading ten clones occupy roughly 23% of the sample. Sequenced material: blood, either unsorted or a sorted T cell fraction (not recorded which). The receptors derive from a male donor with ankylosing spondylitis or in good health (not recorded which).

This clonotype came up many times. The chain links TRBV6-1 to TRBJ2-7, with D perhaps TRBD2 (6 bases). Deletions cut 6 bases from V and 3 bases from J, with 15 bases between. This CDR3 region has 14 residues. CDR1 is MNHNS and CDR2 is SASEGT in the germline V gene. CDR3 bases: TGTGCCAGCAGCGTCCGGGACTCTTACTACGAGCAGTACTTC. Its protein is CASSVRDSYYEQYF.

The gene calls are TRBV5-1 and TRBJ2-1; D possibly matches TRBD1 or TRBD2 (6 bases each). With 5 bases removed from V and 1 base from J, the gap between germline ends came to 13 bases. Germline V gene sequence: CDR1 SGHRS, CDR2 YFSETQ. The CDR3 has 15 residues. CDR3 bases: TGCGCCAGCAGGGGCGGCGGGACATCCTACAATGAGCAGTTCTTC. Its translation is CASRGGGTSYNEQFF.

There are a few counts of this clonotype. The chain has TRBV7-6 and TRBJ1-5; maybe TRBD1 (6 bases). Trimming cost V 5 bases and J 2 bases, with 16 bases left between them. The CDR3 is 16 residues long. Germline V lookup: CDR1 SGHVS, CDR2 FNYEAQ. CDR3 sequence (DNA): TGTGCCAGCAGCCCGGCCGGGACACGTGGCAATCAGCCCCAGCATTTT. It encodes CASSPAGTRGNQPQHF.

This clonotype has a count of ten or more. The chain employs TRBV7-3 and TRBJ1-1; tentatively, D is TRBD1 (6 bases). The V end lost 5 bases, the J end lost 2 bases, and 15 bases lay between the germline ends. CDR3 length: 15 residues. Germline lookup yields CDR1 SGHTA and CDR2 FQGTGA. CDR3 sequence (DNA): TGTGCCAGCAGCCAACAACAGGGAATCAACACTGAAGCTTTCTTT. It yields the protein CASSQQQGINTEAFF. The whole variable domain, remainder taken from reference TRBV7-3 and TRBJ1-1, is GAGVSQTPSNKVTEKGKYVELRCDPISGHTALYWYRQSLGQGPEFLIYFQGTGAADDSGLPNDRFFAVRPEGSVSTLKIQRTERGDSAVYLCASSQQQGINTEAFFGQGTRLTVV.

This clonotype has more than one count but fewer than ten. J is TRBJ1-3 and V is TRBV20-1; no firm D call. CDR1 is DFQATT and CDR2 is SNEGSKA in the germline V gene (reference sequence). Trimming shortened V by 3 bases and J by 2 bases, and 11 bases separated the two germline ends. The CDR3 extends over 14 amino acids. CDR3 loop: CSASEGRAGNTIYF. CDR3 nucleotides: TGCAGTGCTAGTGAGGGCCGGGCTGGAAACACCATATATTTT.

This clonotype was detected a few times. This chain links TRBV6-4 with TRBJ2-3, with a tentative D call TRBD2 (6 bases). The CDR3 runs 13 residues. CDR1 MRHNA and CDR2 SNTAGT come from the germline V gene. V dropped 2 bases and J dropped 12 bases, with 15 bases sitting between them. The CDR3 nucleotides read TGTGCCAGCAGTGACGGGTTCGGGACTGCACAGTATTTT. Residues: CASSDGFGTAQYF.

J is TRBJ2-7 and V is TRBV28; D is perhaps TRBD1 (6 bases). Germline V CDR1 and CDR2: MDHEN, SYDVKM. CDR3 size: 11 residues. Trimming took off 6 bases at V and 6 bases at J, with 9 bases between the two ends. The CDR3 sequence is CASRQGFEQYF. The CDR3 DNA follows: TGTGCCAGCAGGCAGGGGTTCGAGCAGTACTTC.

This clonotype came up many times. The rearrangement uses TRBV9 and TRBJ2-2; 12 bases match TRBD2. The CDR3 extends over 17 amino acids. The J segment lost 0 bases and the V segment lost 4 bases, leaving 4 bases of the junction unmatched. Germline CDR1 reads SGDLS; CDR2 reads YYNGEE. Written as DNA, the CDR3 is TGTGCCAGCAGCCGGGGACTAGCGGGTTCGAACACCGGGGAGCTGTTTTTT. This gives the protein CASSRGLAGSNTGELFF.

This clonotype occurred many times. The genes are TRBV18 and TRBJ1-1; perhaps TRBD1 as D (5 bases). CDR1 and CDR2 (germline): KGHSH, LQKENI. The CDR3 sequence is 13 residues long. With 8 bases removed from V and 1 base from J, the gap between germline ends came to 11 bases. Written as DNA, the CDR3 is TGTGCCAGCGACGCAGGGACGAACACTGAAGCTTTCTTT. Translation: CASDAGTNTEAFF. Full variable domain (remainder filled in from reference TRBV18 and TRBJ1-1): NAGVMQNPRHLVRRRGQEARLRCSPMKGHSHVYWYRQLPEEGLKFMVYLQKENIIDESGMPKERFSAEFPKEGPSILRIQQVVRGDSAAYFCASDAGTNTEAFFGQGTRLTVV.

The chain is built from TRBV28 and TRBJ2-4; weak D call: TRBD2 (5 bases). The ends were cut back, 7 bases at V and 0 bases at J, with 13 bases in the middle. The germline CDR1 and CDR2 sequences are MDHEN and SYDVKM. The CDR3 loop spans 15 amino acids. The CDR3 is CASTTPGVAKNIQYF. The CDR3 nucleotides read TGTGCCAGCACCACCCCCGGGGTAGCCAAAAACATTCAGTACTTC.

This clonotype was found many times. The gene calls are TRBV3-1 and TRBJ2-2; 7 bases align to TRBD1. The CDR3 consists of 16 residues. With V trimmed by 1 base and J by 6 bases, 8 bases remained unmatched. Germline V gene lookup returns CDR1 LGHDT and CDR2 YNNKEL (reference sequence). The CDR3 sequence: CASSQVGRGSAGELFF. Here the CDR3 DNA reads TGTGCCAGCAGCCAAGTGGGCAGGGGGTCAGCCGGGGAGCTGTTTTTT. Based on the CDR3 plus reference TRBV3-1 and TRBJ2-2, the full variable domain is DTAVSQTPKYLVTQMGNDKSIKCEQNLGHDTMYWYKQDSKKFLKIMFSYNNKELIINETVPNRFSPKSPDKAHLNLHINSLELGDSAVYFCASSQVGRGSAGELFFGEGSRLTVL.

In this sample, this clonotype turned up many times. J is TRBJ2-5 and V is TRBV6-5; TRBD1 matches at 7 bases. Germline loops: CDR1 MNHEY, CDR2 SVGAGI. Trimming took 2 bases from V and 1 from J; bases not matched to a gene: 10. There are 17 residues in the CDR3. The CDR3 protein is CASSYPLGGQRQETQYF. CDR3 nucleotides: TGTGCCAGCAGTTACCCCTTAGGGGGACAGCGCCAAGAGACCCAGTACTTC.

J is TRBJ2-1 and V is TRBV27, with 10 bases identical to TRBD1. This CDR3 has 14 residues. With V trimmed by 5 bases and J by 9 bases, 7 bases remained unmatched. Germline lookup yields CDR1 MNHEY and CDR2 SMNVEV (reference sequence). In DNA, the CDR3 is TGTGCCAGCAGTCCTGACAGGGGGCGGGGTGAGCAGTTCTTC. Residues: CASSPDRGRGEQFF.

This clonotype was seen many times. The chain links TRBV29-1 to TRBJ1-2; D is possibly TRBD1 (6 bases). The CDR3 length is 14 residues. Trimming took 6 bases from V and 0 from J, leaving 14 bases between them. Germline CDR1 is SQVTM and CDR2 is ANQGSEA. CDR3 bases: TGCAGCGTCCGGGGACACCAAGCTAACTATGGCTACACCTTC. This sequence encodes CSVRGHQANYGYTF.

This clonotype was seen ten or more times. V usage is TRBV20-1 and J usage is TRBJ2-2; the match to TRBD1 covers 9 bases. This CDR3 spans 13 amino acids. Germline CDR1 DFQATT, CDR2 SNEGSKA (reference sequence). The V segment lost 6 bases and the J segment 7 bases; nucleotides outside the gene matches: 6. DNA of the CDR3: TGCAGTGCACCGGACAGGGGATTCGGGGAGCTGTTTTTT. Its protein is CSAPDRGFGELFF.

This clonotype was observed at least ten times. V is TRBV9 and J is TRBJ1-4, with D possibly matching TRBD1 (5 bases). The CDR3 spans 14 residues. The germline gives CDR1 SGDLS, CDR2 YYNGEE. V shed 4 bases and J shed 1 base, with 8 bases lying between them. The CDR3 coding sequence is TGTGCCAGCAGCTGGGGGGGAACTAATGAAAAACTGTTTTTT. Its protein product is CASSWGGTNEKLFF.

This clonotype was detected ten times or more. This chain's CDR3 is CASSLDDGGNYGYTF. The CDR3 region has the DNA TGCGCCAGCAGCTTGGACGATGGGGGTAACTATGGCTACACCTTC. This chain joins TRBV5-1 and TRBJ1-2; TRBD1 is a possible D gene (5 bases). The CDR3 extends over 15 amino acids. Germline V gene lookup returns CDR1 SGHRS and CDR2 YFSETQ. V was pared by 0 bases and J by 1 base, with 10 bases between.

This clonotype has just a few counts. The chain uses TRBV29-1 and TRBJ2-5; 8 nucleotides line up with TRBD1. CDR3 length: 13 residues. Germline CDR1 and CDR2: SQVTM and ANQGSEA. J gave up 5 bases and V 6 bases, and 8 bases lay outside the gene matches. CDR3 bases: TGCAGCGTCTCGTGGACAGGGAGCGAGACCCAGTACTTC. It specifies CSVSWTGSETQYF. The whole variable domain, remainder taken from reference TRBV29-1 and TRBJ2-5, is SAVISQKPSRDICQRGTSLTIQCQVDSQVTMMFWYRQQPGQSLTLIATANQGSEATYESGFVIDKFPISRPNLTFSTLTVSNMSPEDSSIYLCSVSWTGSETQYFGPGTRLLVL.